The entry below describes one TCR beta chain. As handled by the study authors: Nucleated cell number was recorded as an estimate derived from reference gene primer amplification. Sequencing used immunoSEQ multiplex PCR; TCRdb keeps in-frame clones, though not all of them. The DNA was the basis for D and trimming; V, J and clone size are from that table. The sample gives under 120,000 clones, around 83% of which show up once; under 2.5% is in the top ten. The sample originates from a study of blood T cell repertoires in COVID-19. Per the germline V gene, CDR1 is LGHDT and CDR2 is YNNKEL (reference sequence). The CDR3 length is 19 residues. V lost 7 bases, J lost 0 bases, and 24 bases lay in between.

The sequencing sample was made of peripheral blood. The TCR originated in a human donor in a cohort sampled during active COVID-19. The J gene is TRBJ2-2, the V gene TRBV3-1 (or the pseudogene TRBV3-2), with D maybe TRBD2 (7 bases). The CDR3 nucleotides read TGTGCCAGCACCACAAAGGAGAGGGGGGGAGAGGCGAACACCGGGGAGCTGTTTTTT. Translation gives CASTTKERGGEANTGELFF.